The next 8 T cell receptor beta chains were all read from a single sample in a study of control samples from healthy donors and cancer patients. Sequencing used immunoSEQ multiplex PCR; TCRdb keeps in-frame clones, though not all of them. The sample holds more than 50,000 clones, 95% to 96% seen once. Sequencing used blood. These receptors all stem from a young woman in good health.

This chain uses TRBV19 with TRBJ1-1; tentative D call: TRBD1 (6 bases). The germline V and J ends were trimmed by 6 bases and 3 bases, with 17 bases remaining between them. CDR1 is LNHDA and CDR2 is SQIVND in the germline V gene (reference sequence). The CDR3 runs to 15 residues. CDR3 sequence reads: CASRTGRGRDTEAFF. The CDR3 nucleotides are TGTGCCAGTAGGACTGGCAGGGGTCGGGACACTGAAGCTTTCTTT.

DNA for the CDR3: TGTGCCAGCAGTGACCGGACATATATGAACACTGAAGCTTTCTTT. This encodes CASSDRTYMNTEAFF. The genes are TRBV25-1 and TRBJ1-1, with a possible D match to TRBD1 (5 bases). The CDR3 totals 15 residues. The V end lost 3 bases, the J end lost 0 bases, and 11 bases lay between the germline ends. Per the germline V gene, CDR1 is MGHDK and CDR2 is SYGVNS.

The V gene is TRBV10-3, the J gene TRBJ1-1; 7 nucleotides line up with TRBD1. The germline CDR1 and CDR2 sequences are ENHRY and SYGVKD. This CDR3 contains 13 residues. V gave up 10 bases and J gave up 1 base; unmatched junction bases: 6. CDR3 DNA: TGTGCCAAAAGACAGGGCGAGAACACTGAAGCTTTCTTT. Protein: CAKRQGENTEAFF.

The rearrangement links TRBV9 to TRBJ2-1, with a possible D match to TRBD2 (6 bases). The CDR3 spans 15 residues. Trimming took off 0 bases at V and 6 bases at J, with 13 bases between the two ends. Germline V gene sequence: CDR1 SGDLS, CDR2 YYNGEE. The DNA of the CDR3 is TGTGCCAGCAGCGTAGATGGGACTTGGTCCAATGAGCAGTTCTTC. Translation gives CASSVDGTWSNEQFF.

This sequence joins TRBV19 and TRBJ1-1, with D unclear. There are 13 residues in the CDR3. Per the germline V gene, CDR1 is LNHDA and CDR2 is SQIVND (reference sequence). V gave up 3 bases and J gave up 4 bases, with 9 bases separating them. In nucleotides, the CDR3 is TGTGCCAGTAGTATTATCCGGGGCACTGAAGCTTTCTTT. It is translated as CASSIIRGTEAFF.

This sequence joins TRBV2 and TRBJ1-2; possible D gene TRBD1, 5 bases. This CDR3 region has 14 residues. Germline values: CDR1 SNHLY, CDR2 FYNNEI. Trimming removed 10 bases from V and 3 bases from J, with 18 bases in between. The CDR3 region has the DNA TGTGCCACCGAGGGGCTATTAACTCACTATGGCTACACCTTC. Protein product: CATEGLLTHYGYTF.

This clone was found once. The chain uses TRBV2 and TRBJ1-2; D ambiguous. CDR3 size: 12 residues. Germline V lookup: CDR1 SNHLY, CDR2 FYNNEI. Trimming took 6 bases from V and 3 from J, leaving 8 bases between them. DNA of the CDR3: TGTGCCAGCAGGGTTCTGGACTATGGCTACACCTTC. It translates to CASRVLDYGYTF.

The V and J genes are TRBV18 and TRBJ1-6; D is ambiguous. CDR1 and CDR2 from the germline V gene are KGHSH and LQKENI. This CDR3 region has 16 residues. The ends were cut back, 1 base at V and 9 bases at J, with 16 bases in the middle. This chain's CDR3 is CASSPQREDGGSPLHF. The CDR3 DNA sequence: TGTGCCAGCTCACCACAACGGGAAGACGGTGGTTCACCCCTCCACTTT.